The 2 T cell receptor beta chains below all came from one sample that was sequenced in a study of blood T cell repertoires in COVID-19. Using immunoSEQ multiplex PCR, the repertoire was profiled, and TCRdb retains in-frame clones only, with some absent. The top ten hold over 20% of the sample, which has 150,000 to 200,000 clones, approximately 82% seen once. Sequenced input: peripheral blood. The receptor set was obtained from an elderly woman with acute or convalescent COVID-19.

The V and J genes are TRBV9 and TRBJ1-2; 7 bases match TRBD1. The V gene's germline CDR1 is SGDLS and CDR2 YYNGEE. The CDR3 has 12 amino acids. V was clipped by 2 bases and J by 8 bases; unmatched bases: 3. Here the CDR3 reads CASSVSGGGYTF. CDR3 bases: TGTGCCAGCAGCGTCTCAGGGGGAGGCTACACCTTC.

This chain connects TRBV28 to TRBJ1-2, with TRBD1 matching over 11 bases. Germline V gives CDR1 MDHEN, CDR2 SYDVKM. Trimming at V came to 5 bases and at J to 3 bases, leaving 5 bases not matched to a gene. The CDR3 extends over 15 amino acids. CDR3 amino acids: CASSRRDRGDYGYTF. The CDR3 bases are TGTGCCAGCAGTCGACGGGACAGGGGGGACTATGGCTACACCTTC.